This entry describes one TCR beta chain. Its antigen is not identified. The data derive from a study of PD-1 blockade in classical Hodgkin lymphoma. Overall study: Patients were dosed intravenously with nivolumab at 3 mg/kg every 2 weeks.

Study results and limitations: Patients starting nivolumab under 1 year after ASCT were excluded.

Following autologous stem cell transplantation, relapse occurred in every patient, and exposure to brentuximab vedotin varied. CDR1 and CDR2 (germline): MGHRA, YSYEKL. Trimming stripped 4 bases from V and 7 bases from J, with 9 bases between. This CDR3 has 12 residues. Clones were sequenced by immunoSEQ multiplex PCR, and TCRdb holds only the in-frame ones, with some missing. The sample gives tens of thousands of clones, 80% of which show up once; roughly 17% is in the top ten. This chain uses TRBV4-1 with TRBJ2-3; D uncertain. This sample comprised peripheral blood mononuclear cells (PBMCs), obtained before the second cycle of nivolumab. The source of this sequence is a human donor with classical Hodgkin lymphoma. DNA of the CDR3: TGCGCCAGCAGCCTAAACCCAAATACGCAGTATTTT. The encoded protein is CASSLNPNTQYF.